The next 28 T cell receptor beta chains were all read from a single sample in a study of CXCR3-negative and CXCR3-positive naive CD8 T cells. In preparing the TRB cDNA libraries, 5' RACE with UMI labels was used. TCRdb re-called the 5' RACE reads and gives one entry per CDR3 protein, without DNA. This table holds 75,000 or so distinct CDR3 sequences. The sample was naive CXCR3- CD8+ T cells from blood. Sample subset: CD45RO-CCR7+CD27+CD95- naive CD8+ T cells lacking CXCR3 (TNR3-). These receptors were taken from a human donor in good health. Some clones in this sample may be carry-over from other donors' samples.

V usage is TRBV29-1 and J usage is TRBJ2-3; checking the TCRdb D call of TRBD1 is not possible without DNA. CDR3 length: 14 residues. Germline V gene data show CDR1 as SQVTM and CDR2 as ANQGSEA. This CDR3 reads CSVEGLRGPDTQYF.

The chain employs TRBV14 and TRBJ2-7; there is no DNA to check the TCRdb D call of TRBD1. This CDR3 has 14 residues. Germline CDR1 reads SGHDN; CDR2 reads FVKESK. CDR3 sequence: CASSLGQGPYEQYF.

The J gene is TRBJ2-7, the V gene TRBV4-3; there is no DNA to check the TCRdb D call of TRBD2. The CDR3 runs 14 residues. Germline lookup yields CDR1 LGHNA and CDR2 YSLEER. CDR3 residues: CASSQDRAAYEQYF.

CDR3 in amino acids: CASSLSRGYTGELFF. The chain has TRBV7-9 and TRBJ2-2; TCRdb's D gene call, TRBD1, goes unchecked for lack of DNA. This CDR3 contains 15 residues. Germline CDR1 is SEHNR and CDR2 is FQNEAQ (reference sequence).

This chain joins TRBV15 and TRBJ1-5; as DNA is missing, the TRBD1 call by TCRdb cannot be tested. The germline V gene has CDR1 LNHNV and CDR2 YYDKDF (reference sequence). The CDR3 has 16 amino acids. Here the CDR3 reads CATSPRRGGLNQPQHF.

This chain joins TRBV2 and TRBJ2-3; TCRdb's D call of TRBD1 is untestable without DNA. In germline, CDR1 is SNHLY, CDR2 FYNNEI. This CDR3 contains 14 residues. The CDR3 loop reads CAPRAAGRADTQYF.

The chain links TRBV7-2 to TRBJ2-5; absent DNA, TCRdb's TRBD2 call cannot be checked. Germline V gene sequence: CDR1 SGHTA, CDR2 FQGNSA. The CDR3 sequence is 15 residues long. This CDR3 is CASSLLIGLQETQYF.

The chain employs TRBV2 and TRBJ2-3; the TRBD2 assignment by TCRdb is unverifiable without DNA. The CDR3 spans 16 residues. Germline-derived CDR1 and CDR2 are SNHLY and FYNNEI. CDR3 loop: CASSPRTSGSADTQYF. Combining the CDR3 with reference TRBV2 and TRBJ2-3 gives the whole variable domain EPEVTQTPSHQVTQMGQEVILRCVPISNHLYFYWYRQILGQKVEFLVSFYNNEISEKSEIFDDQFSVERPDGSNFTLKIRSTKLEDSAMYFCASSPRTSGSADTQYFGPGTRLTVL.

The rearrangement joins TRBV6-2 or TRBV6-3 to TRBJ2-7. Germline assignment: CDR1 MNHEY and CDR2 SVGEGT. The CDR3 runs 12 residues. CDR3: CASSYSPNEQYF.

This chain joins TRBV25-1 and TRBJ2-7; TCRdb's D gene call, TRBD1, goes unchecked for lack of DNA. The CDR3 is made up of 13 amino acids. The germline gives CDR1 MGHDK, CDR2 SYGVNS. This chain's CDR3 is CASGQENSYEQYF.

J is TRBJ2-7 and V is TRBV7-2. This CDR3 is 15 amino acids long. Germline CDR1 reads SGHTA; CDR2 reads FQGNSA. The CDR3 loop reads CASSLEDRGSYEQYF.

The V and J genes are TRBV13 and TRBJ1-4; the TCRdb call, TRBD1, lacks DNA for checking. The length of the CDR3 is 13 residues. The germline V gene has CDR1 PRHDT and CDR2 FYEKMQ (reference sequence). CDR3 protein: CASSATGDEKLFF.

This chain joins TRBV29-1 and TRBJ1-2; TCRdb calls TRBD1, which cannot be checked without DNA. There are 13 residues in the CDR3. Germline CDR1 is SQVTM and CDR2 is ANQGSEA. CDR3 region: CSAETGTGPGYTF.

The chain joins TRBV4-2 to TRBJ1-2; TCRdb's assignment of TRBD1 cannot be checked, as there is no DNA. The CDR3 sequence is 15 residues long. The germline gives CDR1 LGHNA, CDR2 YNFKEQ. This CDR3 reads CASSQGGQGARGYTF.

The V gene is TRBV14, the J gene TRBJ1-1; TCRdb reports TRBD1, a call that lacks DNA to check it against. The CDR3 consists of 18 residues. From germline, CDR1 is SGHDN and CDR2 FVKESK. CDR3 in amino acids: CASSQASRGRLRSAEAFF.

The V call is TRBV27, the J call TRBJ2-7; TCRdb picks TRBD2, but there is no DNA to check that call. The CDR3 length is 14 residues. CDR1 is MNHEY and CDR2 is SMNVEV in the germline V gene (reference sequence). CDR3 sequence reads: CASSLWGGNDEQYF.

The chain uses TRBV7-9 and TRBJ2-7. CDR1 is SEHNR, CDR2 FQNEAQ, per germline (reference sequence). The CDR3 has 14 amino acids. CDR3 residues: CASSARGSSYEQYF.

The CDR3 loop is CASSLAGHPYEQYF. The chain links TRBV7-9 to TRBJ2-7. Germline CDR1 and CDR2: SEHNR and FQNEAQ (reference sequence). The CDR3 loop spans 14 amino acids.

The chain combines TRBV5-4 with TRBJ2-3; TCRdb names TRBD1, which stays unverified in the absence of DNA. This CDR3 has 14 residues. CDR1 and CDR2 (germline): SGHNT, YYREEE (reference sequence). The CDR3: CASRAPLSTDTQYF.

This chain uses TRBV20-1 with TRBJ2-1; as DNA is missing, the TRBD2 call by TCRdb cannot be tested. The CDR3 is made up of 22 amino acids. Germline values: CDR1 DFQATT, CDR2 SNEGSKA (reference sequence). CDR3 loop: CSARRYLIPAPGLAGAYNEQFF.

The chain combines TRBV30 with TRBJ1-1. The CDR3 has 13 residues. CDR1 GTSNPN and CDR2 SVGIG come from the germline V gene (reference sequence). CDR3 residues: CAWSPDGNTEAFF.

The chain links TRBV4-3 to TRBJ2-2. CDR1 is LGHNA and CDR2 is YSLEER in the germline V gene. This CDR3 contains 16 residues. The CDR3 loop reads CASSQDLLSGAGELFF.

This chain links TRBV7-3 with TRBJ2-3. Germline CDR1 and CDR2: SGHTA and FQGTGA. The CDR3 totals 15 residues. CDR3 residues: CASSLYGGGTDTQYF.

V usage is TRBV20-1 and J usage is TRBJ2-7; absent DNA, TCRdb's TRBD1 call cannot be checked. This CDR3 has 13 amino acids. CDR1 and CDR2 from the germline V gene are DFQATT and SNEGSKA (reference sequence). This chain's CDR3 is CSARVGGSYEQYF.

The chain has TRBV7-6 and TRBJ2-7; with no DNA, the TCRdb D assignment of TRBD1 cannot be verified. The V gene's germline CDR1 is SGHVS and CDR2 FNYEAQ. The length of the CDR3 is 13 residues. CDR3 sequence reads: CASSWGQGIEQYF.

The chain links TRBV29-1 to TRBJ2-7. Germline V gene sequence: CDR1 SQVTM, CDR2 ANQGSEA. The CDR3 sequence is 13 residues long. This CDR3 is CSVEGRQASEQYF.

The CDR3 protein is CSAPDIAGVRPDTQYF. The chain has TRBV20-1 and TRBJ2-3; TCRdb indicates TRBD2, and absent DNA this call remains unverified. Germline V gene lookup returns CDR1 DFQATT and CDR2 SNEGSKA (reference sequence). The CDR3 is made up of 16 amino acids.

The V call is TRBV7-9, the J call TRBJ2-7; TCRdb's D call, TRBD1, is unchecked because there is no DNA. The CDR3 consists of 16 residues. Germline V gene sequence: CDR1 SEHNR, CDR2 FQNEAQ (reference sequence). The CDR3 loop is CASSPPQGRASYEQYF.